This T cell receptor (beta chain) was documented in a study of CD8+ T cells in alopecia areata. Extraction and reverse transcription of RNA yielded cDNA as the sequencing template. Assay used: immunoSEQ multiplex PCR; TCRdb lists only in-frame clones, some missing. The table shows fewer than 150,000 clones, with roughly three fifths occurring only once. This clone was seen a handful of times. The antigen is not known. General observations from the study: Especially in alopecia totalis/universalis, lesional scalp showed greater clonality than normal scalp did.

Alopecia areata patients provided lesional scalp punch biopsies and peripheral blood. The CDR3 consists of 13 residues. Deletions cut 5 bases from V and 3 bases from J, with 11 bases between. Germline loops: CDR1 SEHNR, CDR2 FQNEAQ (reference sequence). This specimen consisted of CD4+ T cells sorted from blood, obtained at week 0. This sequence joins TRBV7-9 and TRBJ2-7, with D uncertain. This TCR was recovered from a human donor with alopecia areata. The CDR3 sequence: CASSHRNDYEQYF. In DNA, the CDR3 is TGTGCCAGCAGCCATCGGAATGACTACGAGCAGTACTTC. Full variable domain (remainder filled in from reference TRBV7-9 and TRBJ2-7): DTGVSQNPRHKITKRGQNVTFRCDPISEHNRLYWYRQTLGQGPEFLTYFQNEAQLEKSRLLSDRFSAERPKGSFSTLEIQRTEQGDSAMYLCASSHRNDYEQYFGPGTRLTVT.